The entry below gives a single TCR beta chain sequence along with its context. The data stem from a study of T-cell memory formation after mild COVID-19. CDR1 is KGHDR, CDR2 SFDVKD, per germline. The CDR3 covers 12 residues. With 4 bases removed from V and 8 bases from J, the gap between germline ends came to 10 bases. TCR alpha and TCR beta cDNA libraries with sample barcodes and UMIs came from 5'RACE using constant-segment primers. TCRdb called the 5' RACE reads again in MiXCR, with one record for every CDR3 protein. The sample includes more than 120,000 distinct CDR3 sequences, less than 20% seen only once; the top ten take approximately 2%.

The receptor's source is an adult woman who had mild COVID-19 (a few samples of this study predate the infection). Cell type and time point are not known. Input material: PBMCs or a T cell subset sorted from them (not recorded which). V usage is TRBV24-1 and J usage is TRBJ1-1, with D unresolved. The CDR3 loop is CATSDHTGEAFF. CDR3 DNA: TGTGCCACCAGTGACCACACCGGGGAAGCTTTCTTT.